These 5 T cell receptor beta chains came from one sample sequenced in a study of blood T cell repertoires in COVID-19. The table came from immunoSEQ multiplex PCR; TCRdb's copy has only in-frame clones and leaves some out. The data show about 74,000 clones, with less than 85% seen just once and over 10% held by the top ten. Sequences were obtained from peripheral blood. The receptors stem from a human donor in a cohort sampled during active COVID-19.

In DNA, the CDR3 is TGTGCCAGCAGCTTAGAACAGGGCGGTCCCAACATTCAGTACTTC. Protein sequence: CASSLEQGGPNIQYF. This rearrangement joins TRBV11-2 to TRBJ2-4, with D perhaps TRBD1 (6 bases). Looked up from germline, CDR1 is SGHAT and CDR2 is FQNNGV. The CDR3 has 15 residues. V lost 0 bases and J 7 bases, leaving 13 bases between the germline ends.

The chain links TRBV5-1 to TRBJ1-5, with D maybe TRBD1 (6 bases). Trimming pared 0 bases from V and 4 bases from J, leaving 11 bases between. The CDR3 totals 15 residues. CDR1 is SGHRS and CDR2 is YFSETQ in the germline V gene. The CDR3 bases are TGCGCCAGCAGCTTGGGGCAGGGGCTTAATCAGCCCCAGCATTTT. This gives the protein CASSLGQGLNQPQHF.

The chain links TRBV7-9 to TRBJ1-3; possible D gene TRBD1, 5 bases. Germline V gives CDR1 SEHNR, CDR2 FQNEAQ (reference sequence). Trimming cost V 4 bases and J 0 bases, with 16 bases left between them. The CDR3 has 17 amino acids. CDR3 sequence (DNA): TGTGCCAGCAGCTCGGCCCGACAGTTCCCCTCTGGAAACACCATATATTTT. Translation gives CASSSARQFPSGNTIYF.

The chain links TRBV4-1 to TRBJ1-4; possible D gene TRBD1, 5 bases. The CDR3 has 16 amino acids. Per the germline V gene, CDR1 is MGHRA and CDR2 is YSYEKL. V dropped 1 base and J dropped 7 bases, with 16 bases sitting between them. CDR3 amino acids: CASSQGLKQVLEKLFF. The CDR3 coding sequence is TGCGCCAGCAGCCAAGGTTTAAAACAGGTCCTTGAAAAACTGTTTTTT.

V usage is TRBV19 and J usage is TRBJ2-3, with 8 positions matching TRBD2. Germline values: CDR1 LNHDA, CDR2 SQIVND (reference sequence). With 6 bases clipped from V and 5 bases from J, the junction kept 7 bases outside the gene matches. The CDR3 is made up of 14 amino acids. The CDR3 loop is CASRPGLARDTQYF. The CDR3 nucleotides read TGTGCCAGTAGACCCGGACTAGCAAGAGATACGCAGTATTTT.